Sequencing of this T cell receptor beta chain was carried out in a study of shared clonotypes between healthy human individuals. For this clone: Its antigen is as yet unknown.

Points from the study as a whole: The small donor group covered limited genetic and exposure diversity.

The CDR3 runs 12 residues. The germline gives CDR1 SQVTM, CDR2 ANQGSEA. With 8 bases removed from V and 7 bases from J, the gap between germline ends came to 17 bases. Template for every sorted-subset replicate PCR totaled around 210 ng DNA, roughly 30,000 T cell genomes. This table comes from immunoSEQ multiplex PCR, and its TCRdb copy is limited to in-frame clones, with some not included. Of millions of clones in the sample, roughly 93% were seen once. Input material: naive CD4+ T cells from PBMCs. Subset indicated: CD45RA+ positively selected. J is TRBJ2-5 and V is TRBV29-1, with D perhaps TRBD1 (5 bases). This TCR came from a man between 18 and 29 years old in good health. Some clones in this sample may be carry-over from other donors' samples. The CDR3: CSTKQGVGTQYF. As DNA, the CDR3 is TGCAGCACTAAACAAGGGGTAGGGACCCAGTACTTC.